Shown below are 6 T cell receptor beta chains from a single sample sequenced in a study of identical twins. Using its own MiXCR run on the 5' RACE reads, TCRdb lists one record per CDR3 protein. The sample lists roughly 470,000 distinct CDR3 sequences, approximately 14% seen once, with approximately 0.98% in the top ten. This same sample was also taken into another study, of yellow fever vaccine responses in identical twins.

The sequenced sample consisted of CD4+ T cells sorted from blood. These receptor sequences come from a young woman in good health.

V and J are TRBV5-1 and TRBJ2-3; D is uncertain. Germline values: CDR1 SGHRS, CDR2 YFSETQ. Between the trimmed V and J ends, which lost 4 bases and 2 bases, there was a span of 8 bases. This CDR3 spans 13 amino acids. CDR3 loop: CASSPRLTDTQYF. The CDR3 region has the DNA TGCGCCAGCAGCCCGAGACTCACAGATACGCAGTATTTT.

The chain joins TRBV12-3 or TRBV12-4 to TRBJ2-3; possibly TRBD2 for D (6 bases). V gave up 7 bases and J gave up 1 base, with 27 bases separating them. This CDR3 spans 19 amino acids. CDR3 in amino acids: CASNPRRRARPGGTDTQYF. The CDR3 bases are TGTGCCAGCAATCCCCGGAGGAGGGCCCGACCGGGAGGCACAGATACGCAGTATTTT.

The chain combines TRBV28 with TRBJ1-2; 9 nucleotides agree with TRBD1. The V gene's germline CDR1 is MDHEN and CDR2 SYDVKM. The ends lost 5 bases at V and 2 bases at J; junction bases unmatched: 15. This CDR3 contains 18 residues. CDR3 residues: CASSQTGTGPGNNYGYTF. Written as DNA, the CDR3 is TGTGCCAGCAGTCAAACCGGGACAGGGCCTGGAAACAACTATGGCTACACCTTC.

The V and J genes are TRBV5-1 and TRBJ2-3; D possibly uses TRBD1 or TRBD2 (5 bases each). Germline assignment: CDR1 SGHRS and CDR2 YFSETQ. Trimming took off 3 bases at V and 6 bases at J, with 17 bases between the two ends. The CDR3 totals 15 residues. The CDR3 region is CASSSYRDGMDTQYF. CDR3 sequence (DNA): TGCGCCAGCAGCTCATACCGGGACGGTATGGATACGCAGTATTTT.

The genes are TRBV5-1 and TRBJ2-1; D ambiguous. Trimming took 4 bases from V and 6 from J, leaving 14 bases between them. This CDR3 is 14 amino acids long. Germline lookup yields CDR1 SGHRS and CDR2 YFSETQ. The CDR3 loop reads CASSTRPSTNEQFF. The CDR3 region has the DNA TGCGCCAGCAGCACTCGACCTTCCACCAATGAGCAGTTCTTC.

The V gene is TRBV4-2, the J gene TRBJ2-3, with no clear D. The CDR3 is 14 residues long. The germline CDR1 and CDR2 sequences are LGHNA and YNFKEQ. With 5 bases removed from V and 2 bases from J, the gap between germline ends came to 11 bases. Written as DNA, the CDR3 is TGTGCCAGCAGCGGTGGGGAAAACACAGATACGCAGTATTTT. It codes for CASSGGENTDTQYF.